The 12 T cell receptor beta chains below were found in one sample sequenced in a study of shared clonotypes between healthy human individuals. Data came from immunoSEQ multiplex PCR; TCRdb stores just in-frame clones and leaves some out. The table includes about 530,000 clones, 95% to 97% detected once. The sample taken for sequencing was naive CD4+ T cells sorted from blood. Subset described: CD45RA+ positively selected. These receptors were collected from a woman in her twenties or thirties in good health.

The J gene is TRBJ1-1, the V gene TRBV2; the match to TRBD1 covers 8 bases. This CDR3 spans 14 amino acids. After removal of 5 bases from V and 2 bases from J, the junction contained 4 bases not matched to a gene. Germline values: CDR1 SNHLY, CDR2 FYNNEI. This CDR3 is CASSQTGVNTEAFF. In nucleotides, the CDR3 is TGTGCCAGCAGTCAGACAGGGGTTAACACTGAAGCTTTCTTT.

CDR3 bases: TGTGCCAGCAGTTACCCACAGATGTACCAAGAGACCCAGTACTTC. Translated, it gives CASSYPQMYQETQYF. The chain employs TRBV28 and TRBJ2-5; D gene unclear. Trimming took 4 bases from V and 0 from J, leaving 12 bases between them. Looked up from germline, CDR1 is MDHEN and CDR2 is SYDVKM. The CDR3 extends over 15 amino acids.

The DNA of the CDR3 is TGTGCCGGCGCACAGGGGGCGAATTCACCCCTCCACTTT. Translated: CAGAQGANSPLHF. This chain connects TRBV6-5 to TRBJ1-6; 9 bases fit TRBD1. In germline, CDR1 is MNHEY, CDR2 SVGAGI. V lost 11 bases, J lost 7 bases, and 6 bases stayed unmatched. The CDR3 consists of 13 residues.

This chain connects TRBV28 to TRBJ2-2, with unresolved D. Trimming took off 5 bases at V and 2 bases at J, with 0 bases between the two ends. This CDR3 region has 11 residues. Germline CDR1 reads MDHEN; CDR2 reads SYDVKM. CDR3 nucleotides: TGTGCCAGCAGTAACACCGGGGAGCTGTTTTTT. Translated: CASSNTGELFF.

The V and J genes are TRBV2 and TRBJ2-7; D unclear. Trimming removed 6 bases at V and 2 bases at J, with 17 bases between. Germline values: CDR1 SNHLY, CDR2 FYNNEI. This CDR3 spans 15 amino acids. CDR3 sequence (DNA): TGTGCCAGCAGGGCCGGCCTTACCCGCCCCTACGAGCAGTACTTC. Translation: CASRAGLTRPYEQYF.

V is TRBV7-9 and J is TRBJ1-6; TRBD1 matches 9 bases. The CDR3 length is 15 residues. CDR1 is SEHNR and CDR2 is FQNEAQ in the germline V gene (reference sequence). V lost 5 bases, J lost 10 bases, and 9 bases stayed unmatched. CDR3 in amino acids: CASSPKGTGQSPLHF. CDR3 DNA sequence: TGTGCCAGCAGCCCTAAGGGGACAGGGCAATCACCCCTCCACTTT.

This chain uses TRBV5-4 with TRBJ2-3; no clear D gene. V gave up 2 bases and J gave up 3 bases, with 4 bases separating them. Germline assignment: CDR1 SGHNT and CDR2 YYREEE (reference sequence). The CDR3 covers 12 residues. The CDR3 coding sequence is TGTGCCAGCAGCTTTCTTACAGATACGCAGTATTTT. It yields the protein CASSFLTDTQYF.

This clone was detected a few times. CDR3 nucleotide sequence: TGTGCCAACAGCGCGGGGAAATATCAGCCCCAGCATTTT. It yields the protein CANSAGKYQPQHF. J is TRBJ1-5 and V is TRBV2; D is unresolved. Looked up from germline, CDR1 is SNHLY and CDR2 is FYNNEI. The CDR3 is made up of 13 amino acids. Trimming took off 10 bases at V and 5 bases at J, with 15 bases between the two ends.

The V and J genes are TRBV28 and TRBJ2-2; D not resolved. V lost 2 bases to trimming and J lost 6 bases, with 10 bases between them. The CDR3 is 14 amino acids. The germline CDR1 and CDR2 sequences are MDHEN and SYDVKM. The CDR3 region is CASSLVYFPGELFF. CDR3 in DNA: TGTGCCAGCAGTTTAGTGTATTTTCCCGGGGAGCTGTTTTTT.

The chain employs TRBV2 and TRBJ2-5, with D unclear. V lost 5 bases and J lost 0, with 10 bases in between. The CDR3 totals 14 residues. CDR1 and CDR2 (germline): SNHLY, FYNNEI. CDR3 nucleotides: TGTGCCAGCAGTCCCAGCGACAACCAAGAGACCCAGTACTTC. Translation gives CASSPSDNQETQYF.

The chain carries TRBV4-2 and TRBJ1-1; TRBD1 matches at 7 bases. The CDR3 has 15 residues. Germline loops: CDR1 LGHNA, CDR2 YNFKEQ. The J segment lost 1 base and the V segment lost 5 bases, leaving 7 bases of the junction unmatched. CDR3 in DNA: TGTGCCAGCAGCTTGGCCAGGGGGTCGAACACTGAAGCTTTCTTT. It encodes CASSLARGSNTEAFF.

This clone was seen just once. CDR3: CATISGIMNTEAFF. CDR3 nucleotide sequence: TGTGCAACAATCTCGGGCATCATGAACACTGAAGCTTTCTTT. The chain uses TRBV10-3 and TRBJ1-1; D is ambiguous. The CDR3 consists of 14 residues. Germline V gene data show CDR1 as ENHRY and CDR2 as SYGVKD.